This T cell receptor beta chain was sequenced in a study of blood T cell repertoires in COVID-19. The overall study: Some COVID-19 samples were acute and others convalescent; all came from the United States, Italy and Spain.

The V end lost 5 bases, the J end lost 6 bases, and 7 bases lay between the germline ends. The V gene's germline CDR1 is MNHEY and CDR2 SMNVEV (reference sequence). The CDR3 length is 12 residues. As originally analysed: Reference gene primer amplification gave estimated nucleated cell counts. Here immunoSEQ multiplex PCR was the method, and the copy in TCRdb shows in-frame clones only, minus some. Clone size and the V and J calls come from that table; the DNA yielded D and trimming. The table includes roughly 39,000 clones, 85% detected once. The sequence was obtained from a man between 60 and 75 years old with acute or convalescent COVID-19. The rearrangement links TRBV27 to TRBJ2-2, with D hard to call. The sequenced sample was peripheral blood. The CDR3 loop is CASSPPAGELFF. In DNA, the CDR3 is TGTGCCAGCAGTCCCCCCGCCGGGGAGCTGTTTTTT.